Listed here are 12 T cell receptor beta chains from one sample, sequenced in a study of T-cell reconstitution after alpha-beta-depleted transplantation in children. Unique molecular identifiers tagged the TCRbeta library. TCRdb recomputed calls from the PCR reads with MiXCR, one row per CDR3 protein. The sample holds some 830,000 distinct CDR3 sequences, roughly 15% seen once. Sequencing used PBMCs, mostly from graft donor cells, obtained 360 days after TCRalphabeta/CD19-depleted stem cell transplant. The receptors come from a male patient younger than 18 who had a stem cell transplant for acute lymphoblastic leukemia, so the T cells may come from the graft donor.

J is TRBJ2-2 and V is TRBV5-1; D unresolved. CDR1 and CDR2 from the germline V gene are SGHRS and YFSETQ. The CDR3 loop spans 15 amino acids. With 3 bases removed from V and 1 base from J, the gap between germline ends came to 10 bases. The CDR3 is CASSWQQLNTGELFF. For the CDR3, the DNA is TGCGCCAGCAGCTGGCAACAATTGAACACCGGGGAGCTGTTTTTT.

This clonotype was counted at least ten times. The chain couples TRBV12-3 or TRBV12-4 to TRBJ2-1, with 10 bases aligning to TRBD2. CDR3 length equals 11 residues. V lost 5 bases and J lost 12; bases outside the gene matches: 1. Here the CDR3 reads CASSRTSGQFF. In DNA form, the CDR3 reads TGTGCCAGCAGTCGGACTAGCGGGCAGTTCTTC.

This clonotype was recorded many times. V and J are TRBV20-1 and TRBJ1-4; 9 bases fit TRBD1. The CDR3 is made up of 14 amino acids. Germline CDR1 DFQATT, CDR2 SNEGSKA (reference sequence). J was trimmed by 5 bases and V by 5 bases; bases with no gene match: 6. The CDR3 region has the DNA TGCAGTGCTGATGGACAGGGGACCAATGAAAAACTGTTTTTT. Protein: CSADGQGTNEKLFF.

The rearrangement uses TRBV5-1 and TRBJ1-2; D is perhaps TRBD1 (5 bases). Germline CDR1 is SGHRS and CDR2 is YFSETQ. The CDR3 is 15 amino acids. The V gene lost 7 bases and the J gene lost 4 bases, with 20 bases spanning the gap. The CDR3 nucleotides read TGCGCCAGCGGATACCGGGACGGAAGAACCTATGGCTACACCTTC. It encodes CASGYRDGRTYGYTF.

V is TRBV3-1 and J is TRBJ2-5; 11 bases map to TRBD2. Trimming took 4 bases from V and 4 from J; bases not matched to a gene: 5. Germline CDR1 and CDR2: LGHDT and YNNKEL (reference sequence). This CDR3 contains 15 residues. This CDR3 reads CASSLKGTSGETQYF. As DNA, the CDR3 is TGTGCCAGCAGCCTCAAGGGGACTAGCGGAGAGACCCAGTACTTC.

This clonotype was seen more than once but under ten times. V gene TRBV20-1 combines with J gene TRBJ1-4; 10 bases match TRBD1. Per germline, CDR1 DFQATT and CDR2 SNEGSKA (reference sequence). This CDR3 contains 17 residues. The V and J ends lost 1 base and 5 bases, in that order; junction bases with no gene match: 10. The CDR3 region is CSARVSGTGAKNEKLFF. The DNA for the CDR3 is TGCAGTGCTAGAGTTTCCGGGACAGGGGCCAAAAATGAAAAACTGTTTTTT.

This clonotype has only a few counts. The chain has TRBV5-1 and TRBJ2-7, with 10 positions matching TRBD1. Trimming removed 4 bases from V and 3 bases from J; junction bases left unmatched: 7. CDR1 and CDR2 (germline): SGHRS, YFSETQ. The CDR3 has 15 residues. The CDR3, as DNA: TGCGCCAGCAGCGGAACCGGGACAGGGGACTACGAGCAGTACTTC. Encoded protein: CASSGTGTGDYEQYF.

This clonotype was detected many times. The chain uses TRBV5-1 and TRBJ2-7, with D perhaps TRBD1 (6 bases). The CDR3 length is 15 residues. Germline-derived CDR1 and CDR2 are SGHRS and YFSETQ. V lost 2 bases to trimming and J lost 3 bases, with 15 bases between them. Written as DNA, the CDR3 is TGCGCCAGCAGCTTTGGGACACGGTGGGGCTACGAGCAGTACTTC. Its protein is CASSFGTRWGYEQYF.

This clonotype was seen a handful of times. The chain employs TRBV29-1 and TRBJ2-5, with 7 bases lining up with TRBD1. V lost 7 bases to trimming and J lost 5 bases; unmatched junction nucleotides: 13. This CDR3 has 14 residues. The V gene's germline CDR1 is SQVTM and CDR2 ANQGSEA. Here the CDR3 DNA reads TGCAGCGCGAGGGGGCTAGCTGCTTTTGAGACCCAGTACTTC. Its protein product is CSARGLAAFETQYF.

This clonotype has just a few counts. The chain recombines TRBV20-1 with TRBJ2-5; D may be TRBD1 (6 bases). V gave up 2 bases and J gave up 5 bases, with 9 bases separating them. The CDR3 is 12 residues long. Germline V gene data show CDR1 as DFQATT and CDR2 as SNEGSKA (reference sequence). Here the CDR3 DNA reads TGCAGTGCTAGATCAGGGGTGGAGACCCAGTACTTC. This codes for CSARSGVETQYF.

The chain recombines TRBV5-1 with TRBJ2-3; 14 bases agree with TRBD2. The V segment lost 0 bases and the J segment 7 bases; nucleotides outside the gene matches: 4. CDR1 and CDR2 from the germline V gene are SGHRS and YFSETQ. This CDR3 region has 16 residues. CDR3 amino acids: CASSLGGLAGVHTQYF. The CDR3 DNA reads as TGCGCCAGCAGCTTGGGGGGACTAGCGGGAGTCCATACGCAGTATTTT.

This clonotype was seen a few times. The V gene is TRBV4-1, the J gene TRBJ2-5; 8 bases match TRBD1. Germline V lookup: CDR1 MGHRA, CDR2 YSYEKL. CDR3 length: 17 residues. Losses at the gene ends were 3 bases for V and 4 bases for J; bases not matched to a gene: 13. The CDR3 here is CASSQDGGQGARETQYF. The CDR3, as DNA: TGCGCCAGCAGCCAGGATGGGGGGCAGGGGGCGCGAGAGACCCAGTACTTC.